The clone carrying this T cell receptor (beta chain) was seen repeatedly, ten times or more. TCRdb passed the 5' RACE reads through MiXCR, listing each CDR3 protein once. The data hold about 82,000 distinct CDR3 sequences, with around 5.1% observed a single time. These data originate in a study of T cells of healthy individuals. The TCR was taken from a female donor in good health.

Here the CDR3 DNA reads TGTGCCAGCAGCGTAACAGCGGGAGCTTCCTACGAGCAGTACTTC. Translating gives CASSVTAGASYEQYF. The chain carries TRBV9 and TRBJ2-7; TRBD2 matches at 8 bases. V lost 1 base to trimming and J lost 1 base; unmatched junction nucleotides: 4. Germline CDR1 is SGDLS and CDR2 is YYNGEE. The CDR3 is made up of 15 amino acids.